This TCR beta chain was observed in a study of blood T cell repertoires in COVID-19. Turning to the study itself: From the United States, Italy and Spain came samples of acute and convalescent COVID-19. Sources were T cells, B-cell-depleted T cells, or PBMCs; the material itself was cDNA or gDNA.

Under the authors' procedure: Using reference gene primer amplification, nucleated cell counts were estimated. Clones were sequenced by immunoSEQ multiplex PCR, and TCRdb holds only the in-frame ones, with some missing. V and J calls and clone size are those listed in that table; D and trimming were worked out from the DNA. The sample gives tens of thousands of clones, 86% of which show up once; approximately 6.8% is in the top ten. V gave up 2 bases and J gave up 3 bases; unmatched junction bases: 4. The CDR3 totals 15 residues. Looked up from germline, CDR1 is MNHEY and CDR2 is SMNVEV (reference sequence).

The clonotype comes from a man aged 55 to 70 with acute or convalescent COVID-19. J is TRBJ1-5 and V is TRBV27; 7 nucleotides align to TRBD1. The source material was peripheral blood. The CDR3 loop reads CASSLRGQTNQPQHF. The CDR3 coding sequence is TGTGCCAGCAGTTTAAGGGGACAGACCAATCAGCCCCAGCATTTT.